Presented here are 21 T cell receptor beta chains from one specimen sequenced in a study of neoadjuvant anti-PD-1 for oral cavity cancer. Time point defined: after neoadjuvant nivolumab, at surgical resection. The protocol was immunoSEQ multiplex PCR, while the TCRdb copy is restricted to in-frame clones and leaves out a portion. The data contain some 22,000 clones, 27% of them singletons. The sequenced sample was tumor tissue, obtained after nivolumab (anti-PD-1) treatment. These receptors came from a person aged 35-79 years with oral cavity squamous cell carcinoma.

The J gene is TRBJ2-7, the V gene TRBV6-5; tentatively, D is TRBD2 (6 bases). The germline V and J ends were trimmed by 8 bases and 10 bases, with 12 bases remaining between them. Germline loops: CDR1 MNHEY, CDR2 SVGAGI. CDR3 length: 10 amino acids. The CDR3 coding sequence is TGTGCCAGCGGGAGGACTAACCAGTACTTC. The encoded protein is CASGRTNQYF.

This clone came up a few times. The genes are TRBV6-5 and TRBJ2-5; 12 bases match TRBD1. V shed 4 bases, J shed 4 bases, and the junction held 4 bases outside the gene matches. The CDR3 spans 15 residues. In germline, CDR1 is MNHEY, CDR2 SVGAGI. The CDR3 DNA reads TGTGCCAGCAGTTGGGGGACAGGGGGCGGAGAGACCCAGTACTTC. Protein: CASSWGTGGGETQYF.

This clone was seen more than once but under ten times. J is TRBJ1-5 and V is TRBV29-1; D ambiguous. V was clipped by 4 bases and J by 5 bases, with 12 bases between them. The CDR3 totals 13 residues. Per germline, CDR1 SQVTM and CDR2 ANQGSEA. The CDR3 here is CSVGAQKYQPQHF. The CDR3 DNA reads TGCAGCGTTGGAGCACAGAAATATCAGCCCCAGCATTTT.

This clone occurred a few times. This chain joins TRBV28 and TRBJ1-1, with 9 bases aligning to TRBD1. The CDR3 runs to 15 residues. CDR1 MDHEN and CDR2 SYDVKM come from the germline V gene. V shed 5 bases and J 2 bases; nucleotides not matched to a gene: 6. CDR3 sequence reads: CASSPWTGDNTEAFF. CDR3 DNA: TGTGCCAGCAGTCCCTGGACAGGGGACAACACTGAAGCTTTCTTT.

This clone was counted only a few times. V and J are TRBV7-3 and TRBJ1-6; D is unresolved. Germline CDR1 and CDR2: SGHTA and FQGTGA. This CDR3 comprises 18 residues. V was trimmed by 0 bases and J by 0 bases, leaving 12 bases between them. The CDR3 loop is CASSLTVAGDSYNSPLHF. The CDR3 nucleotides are TGTGCCAGCAGCTTAACGGTCGCCGGGGACTCCTATAATTCACCCCTCCACTTT. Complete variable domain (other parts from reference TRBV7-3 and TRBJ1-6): GAGVSQTPSNKVTEKGKYVELRCDPISGHTALYWYRQSLGQGPEFLIYFQGTGAADDSGLPNDRFFAVRPEGSVSTLKIQRTERGDSAVYLCASSLTVAGDSYNSPLHFGNGTRLTVT.

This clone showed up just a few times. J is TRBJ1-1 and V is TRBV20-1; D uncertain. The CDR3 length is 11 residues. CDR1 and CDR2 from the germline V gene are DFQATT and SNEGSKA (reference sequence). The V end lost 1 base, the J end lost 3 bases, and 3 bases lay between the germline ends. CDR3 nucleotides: TGCAGTGCTAGAGGGGACACTGAAGCTTTCTTT. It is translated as CSARGDTEAFF.

CDR3 in amino acids: CASSMGSSSYEQYF. DNA for the CDR3: TGTGCCAGTAGTATGGGCAGCTCCTCCTACGAGCAGTACTTC. J is TRBJ2-7 and V is TRBV19, with D unclear. The V end was cut by 3 bases, the J end by 0 bases, with 9 bases between. Germline lookup yields CDR1 LNHDA and CDR2 SQIVND (reference sequence). There are 14 residues in the CDR3.

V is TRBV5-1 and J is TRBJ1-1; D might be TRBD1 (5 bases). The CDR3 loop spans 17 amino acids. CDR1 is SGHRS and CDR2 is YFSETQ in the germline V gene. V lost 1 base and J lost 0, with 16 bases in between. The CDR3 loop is CASSLSARQRLNTEAFF. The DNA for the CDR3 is TGCGCCAGCAGCTTGTCCGCGAGACAGAGACTGAACACTGAAGCTTTCTTT.

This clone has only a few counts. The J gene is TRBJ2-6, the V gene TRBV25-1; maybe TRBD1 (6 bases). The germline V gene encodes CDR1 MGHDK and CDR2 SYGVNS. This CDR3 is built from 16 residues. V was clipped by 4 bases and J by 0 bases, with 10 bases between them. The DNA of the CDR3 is TGTGCCAGCAGTGGGGGGCGGAACTCTGGGGCCAACGTCCTGACTTTC. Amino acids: CASSGGRNSGANVLTF.

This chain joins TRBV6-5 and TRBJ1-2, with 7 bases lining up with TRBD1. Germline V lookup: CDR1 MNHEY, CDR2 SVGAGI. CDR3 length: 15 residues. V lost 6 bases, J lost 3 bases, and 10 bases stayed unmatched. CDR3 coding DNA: TGTGCCAGCAGCGACAGGGCTCGGGGGGACTATGGCTACACCTTC. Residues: CASSDRARGDYGYTF.

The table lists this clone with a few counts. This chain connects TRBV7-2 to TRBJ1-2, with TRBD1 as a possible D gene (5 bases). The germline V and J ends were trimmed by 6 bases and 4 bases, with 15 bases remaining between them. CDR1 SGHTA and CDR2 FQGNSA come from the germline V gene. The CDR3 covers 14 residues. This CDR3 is CASSVTVTVYGYTF. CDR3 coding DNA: TGTGCCAGCAGTGTTACCGTGACAGTCTATGGCTACACCTTC.

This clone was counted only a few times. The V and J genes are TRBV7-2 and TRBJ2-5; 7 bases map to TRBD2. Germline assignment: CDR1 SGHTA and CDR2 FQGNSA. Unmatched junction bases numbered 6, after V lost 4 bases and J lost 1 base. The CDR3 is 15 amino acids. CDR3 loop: CASSWSRGGQETQYF. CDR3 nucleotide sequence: TGTGCCAGCAGCTGGTCCCGCGGGGGCCAAGAGACCCAGTACTTC.

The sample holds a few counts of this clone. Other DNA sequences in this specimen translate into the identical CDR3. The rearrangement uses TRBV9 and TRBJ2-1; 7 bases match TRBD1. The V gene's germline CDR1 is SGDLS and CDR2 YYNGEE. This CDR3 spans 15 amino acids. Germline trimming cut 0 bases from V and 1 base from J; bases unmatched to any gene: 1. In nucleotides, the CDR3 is TGTGCCAGCAGCGTAGGACAGGGATCCTACAATGAGCAGTTCTTC. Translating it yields CASSVGQGSYNEQFF.

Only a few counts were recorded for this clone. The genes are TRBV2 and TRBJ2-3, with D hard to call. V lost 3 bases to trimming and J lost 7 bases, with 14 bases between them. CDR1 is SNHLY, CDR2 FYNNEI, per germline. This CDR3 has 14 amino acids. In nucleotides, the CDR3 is TGTGCCAGCAGTGAGGGATCCTGGGCGAATACGCAGTATTTT. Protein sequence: CASSEGSWANTQYF.

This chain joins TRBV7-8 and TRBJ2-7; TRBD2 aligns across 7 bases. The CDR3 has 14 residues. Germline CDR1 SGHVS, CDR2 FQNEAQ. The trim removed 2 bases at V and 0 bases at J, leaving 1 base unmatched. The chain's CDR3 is CASSLRTSSYEQYF. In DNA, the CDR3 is TGTGCCAGCAGCTTACGGACTAGCTCCTACGAGCAGTACTTC.

The chain's CDR3 is CASSLDIGQGRVYGYTF. As DNA, the CDR3 is TGTGCCAGCAGCTTAGATATTGGACAGGGCCGAGTCTATGGCTACACCTTC. The V call is TRBV7-2, the J call TRBJ1-2; the match to TRBD1 covers 8 bases. CDR1 is SGHTA, CDR2 FQGNSA, per germline. Trimming removed 1 base from V and 4 bases from J; junction bases left unmatched: 11. This CDR3 spans 17 amino acids.

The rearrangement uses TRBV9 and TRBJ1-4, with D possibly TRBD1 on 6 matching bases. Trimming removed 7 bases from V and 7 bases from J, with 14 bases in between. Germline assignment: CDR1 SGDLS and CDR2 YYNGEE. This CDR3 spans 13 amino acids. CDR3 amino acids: CASGGTKGEKLFF. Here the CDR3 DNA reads TGTGCCAGCGGCGGGACAAAGGGTGAAAAACTGTTTTTT.

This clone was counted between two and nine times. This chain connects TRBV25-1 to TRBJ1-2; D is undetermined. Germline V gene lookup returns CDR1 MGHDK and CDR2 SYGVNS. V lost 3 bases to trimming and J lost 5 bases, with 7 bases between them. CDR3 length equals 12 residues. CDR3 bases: TGTGCCAGCAGTGAGGGAGGGTATGGCTACACCTTC. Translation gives CASSEGGYGYTF.

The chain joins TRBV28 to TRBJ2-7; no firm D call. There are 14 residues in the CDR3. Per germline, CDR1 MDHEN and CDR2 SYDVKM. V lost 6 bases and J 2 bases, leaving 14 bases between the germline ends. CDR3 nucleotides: TGTGCCAGCAGAACATCGACGGATCCCTACGAGCAGTACTTC. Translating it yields CASRTSTDPYEQYF.

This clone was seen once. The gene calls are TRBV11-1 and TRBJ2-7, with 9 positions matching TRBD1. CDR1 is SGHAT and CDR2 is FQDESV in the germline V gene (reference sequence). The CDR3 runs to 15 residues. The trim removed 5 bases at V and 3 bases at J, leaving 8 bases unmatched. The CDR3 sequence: CASSTRTGVGYEQYF. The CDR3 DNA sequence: TGTGCCAGCAGCACTCGGACAGGGGTCGGCTACGAGCAGTACTTC.

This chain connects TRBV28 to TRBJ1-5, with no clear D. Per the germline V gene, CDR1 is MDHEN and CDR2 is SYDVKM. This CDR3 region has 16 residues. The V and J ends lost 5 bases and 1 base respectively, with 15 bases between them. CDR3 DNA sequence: TGTGCCAGCAGTCTCTCAACGGGCGGGAGCAATCAGCCCCAGCATTTT. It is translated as CASSLSTGGSNQPQHF. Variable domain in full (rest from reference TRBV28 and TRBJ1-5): DVKVTQSSRYLVKRTGEKVFLECVQDMDHENMFWYRQDPGLGLRLIYFSYDVKMKEKGDIPEGYSVSREKKERFSLILESASTNQTSMYLCASSLSTGGSNQPQHFGDGTRLSIL.